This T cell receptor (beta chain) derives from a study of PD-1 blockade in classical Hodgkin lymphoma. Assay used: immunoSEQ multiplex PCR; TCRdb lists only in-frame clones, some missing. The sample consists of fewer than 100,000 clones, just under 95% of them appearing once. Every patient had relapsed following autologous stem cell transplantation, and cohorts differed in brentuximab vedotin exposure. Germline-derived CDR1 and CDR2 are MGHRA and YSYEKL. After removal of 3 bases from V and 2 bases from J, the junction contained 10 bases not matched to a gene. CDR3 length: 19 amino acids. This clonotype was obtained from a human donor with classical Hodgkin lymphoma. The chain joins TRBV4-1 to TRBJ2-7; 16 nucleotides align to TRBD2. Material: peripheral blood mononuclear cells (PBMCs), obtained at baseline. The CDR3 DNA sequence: TGCGCCAGCAGCCAGAGAATGGGACTAGCGGGAGGGCCCACCTACGAGCAGTACTTC. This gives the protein CASSQRMGLAGGPTYEQYF.